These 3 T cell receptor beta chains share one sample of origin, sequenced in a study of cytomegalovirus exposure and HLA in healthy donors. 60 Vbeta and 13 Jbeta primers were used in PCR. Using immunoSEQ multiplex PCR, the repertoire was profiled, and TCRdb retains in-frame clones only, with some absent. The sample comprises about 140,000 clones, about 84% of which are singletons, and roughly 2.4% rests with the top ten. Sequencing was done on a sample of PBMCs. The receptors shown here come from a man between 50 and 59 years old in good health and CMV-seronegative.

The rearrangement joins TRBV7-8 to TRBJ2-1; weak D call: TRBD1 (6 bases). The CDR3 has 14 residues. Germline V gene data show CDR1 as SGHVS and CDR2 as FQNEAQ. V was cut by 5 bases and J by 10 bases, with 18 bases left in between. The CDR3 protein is CASSTAKDRMEQFF. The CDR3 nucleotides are TGTGCCAGCAGCACCGCGAAGGACAGAATGGAGCAGTTCTTC.

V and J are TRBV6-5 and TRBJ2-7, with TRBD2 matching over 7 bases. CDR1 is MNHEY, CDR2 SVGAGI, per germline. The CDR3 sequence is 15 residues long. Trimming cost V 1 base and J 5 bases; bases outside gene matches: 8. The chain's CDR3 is CASSYWGGVGDEQYF. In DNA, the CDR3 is TGTGCCAGCAGTTACTGGGGGGGGGTGGGCGACGAGCAGTACTTC.

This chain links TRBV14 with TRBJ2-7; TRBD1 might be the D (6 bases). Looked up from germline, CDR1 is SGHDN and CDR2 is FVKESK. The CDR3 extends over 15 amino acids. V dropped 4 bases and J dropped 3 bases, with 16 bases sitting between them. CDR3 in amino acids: CASSLRTQGIYEQYF. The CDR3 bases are TGTGCCAGCAGCCTACGAACACAGGGTATCTACGAGCAGTACTTC.